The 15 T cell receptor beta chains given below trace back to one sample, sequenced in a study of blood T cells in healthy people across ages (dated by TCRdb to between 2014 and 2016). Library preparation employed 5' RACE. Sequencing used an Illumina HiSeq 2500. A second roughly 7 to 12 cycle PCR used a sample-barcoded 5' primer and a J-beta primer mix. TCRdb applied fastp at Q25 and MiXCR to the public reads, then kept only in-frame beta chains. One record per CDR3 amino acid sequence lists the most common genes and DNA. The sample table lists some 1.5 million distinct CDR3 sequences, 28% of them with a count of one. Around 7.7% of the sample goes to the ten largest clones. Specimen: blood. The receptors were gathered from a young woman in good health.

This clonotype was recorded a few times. The DNA of the CDR3 is TGTGCCAGCAGCTTATGGACAGCGTCACCCCTCCACTTT. Residues: CASSLWTASPLHF. The gene calls are TRBV7-2 and TRBJ1-6; tentatively, D is TRBD1 (6 bases). Germline V gene sequence: CDR1 SGHTA, CDR2 FQGNSA. V lost 2 bases, J lost 10 bases, and 9 bases lay in between. The CDR3 spans 13 residues.

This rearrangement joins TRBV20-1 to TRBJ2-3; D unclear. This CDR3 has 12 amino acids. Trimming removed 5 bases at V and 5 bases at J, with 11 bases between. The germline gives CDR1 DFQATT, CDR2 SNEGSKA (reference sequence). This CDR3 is CSAPYAEDTQYF. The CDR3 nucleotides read TGCAGTGCTCCCTACGCGGAAGATACGCAGTATTTT.

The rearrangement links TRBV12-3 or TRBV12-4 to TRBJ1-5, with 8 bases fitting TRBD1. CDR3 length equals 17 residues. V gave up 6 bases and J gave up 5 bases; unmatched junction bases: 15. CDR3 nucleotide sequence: TGTGCCAGCAGATGTACCCCAGGGGGCAGGAATGATCAGCCCCAGCATTTT. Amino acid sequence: CASRCTPGGRNDQPQHF.

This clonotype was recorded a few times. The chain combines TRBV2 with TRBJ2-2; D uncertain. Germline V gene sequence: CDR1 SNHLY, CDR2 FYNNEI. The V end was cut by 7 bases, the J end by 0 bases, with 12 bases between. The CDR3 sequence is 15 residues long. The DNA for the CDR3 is TGTGCCAGCACGGCGACGGTAACGAACACCGGGGAGCTGTTTTTT. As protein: CASTATVTNTGELFF.

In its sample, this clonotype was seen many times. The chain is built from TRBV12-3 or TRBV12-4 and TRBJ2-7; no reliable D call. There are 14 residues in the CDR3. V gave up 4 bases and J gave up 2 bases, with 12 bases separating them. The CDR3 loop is CASSYPGTPYEQYF. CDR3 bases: TGTGCCAGCAGTTATCCAGGCACCCCCTACGAGCAGTACTTC.

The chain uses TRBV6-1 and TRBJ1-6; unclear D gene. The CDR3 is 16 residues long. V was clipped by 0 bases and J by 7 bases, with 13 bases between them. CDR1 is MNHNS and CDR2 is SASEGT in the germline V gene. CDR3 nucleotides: TGTGCCAGCAGTGAAGCTCTTCAGGCCGTGAATTCACCCCTCCACTTT. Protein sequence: CASSEALQAVNSPLHF.

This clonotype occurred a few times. The CDR3 protein is CASSTRIRSGYNEQFF. The CDR3 DNA reads TGTGCCAGCAGCACCAGGATTCGGTCTGGATACAATGAGCAGTTCTTC. This chain uses TRBV7-9 with TRBJ2-1; no clear D gene. The CDR3 is 16 residues long. Germline V gene lookup returns CDR1 SEHNR and CDR2 FQNEAQ (reference sequence). Deletions cut 5 bases from V and 4 bases from J, with 18 bases between. Full variable domain (remainder filled in from reference TRBV7-9 and TRBJ2-1): DTGVSQNPRHKITKRGQNVTFRCDPISEHNRLYWYRQTLGQGPEFLTYFQNEAQLEKSRLLSDRFSAERPKGSFSTLEIQRTEQGDSAMYLCASSTRIRSGYNEQFFGPGTRLTVL.

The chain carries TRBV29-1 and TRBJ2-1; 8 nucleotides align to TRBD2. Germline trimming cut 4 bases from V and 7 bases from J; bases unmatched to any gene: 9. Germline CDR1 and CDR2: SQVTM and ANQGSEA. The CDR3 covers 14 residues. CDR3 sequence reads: CSVVLVAGWNEQFF. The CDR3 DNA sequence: TGCAGCGTTGTTTTAGTAGCGGGATGGAATGAGCAGTTCTTC.

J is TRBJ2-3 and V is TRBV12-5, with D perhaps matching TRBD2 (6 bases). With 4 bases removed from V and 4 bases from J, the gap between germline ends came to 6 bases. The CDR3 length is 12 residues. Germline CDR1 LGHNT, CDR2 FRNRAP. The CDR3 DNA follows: TGTGCTAGTGGTTGGGGGGCAGATACGCAGTATTTT. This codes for CASGWGADTQYF.

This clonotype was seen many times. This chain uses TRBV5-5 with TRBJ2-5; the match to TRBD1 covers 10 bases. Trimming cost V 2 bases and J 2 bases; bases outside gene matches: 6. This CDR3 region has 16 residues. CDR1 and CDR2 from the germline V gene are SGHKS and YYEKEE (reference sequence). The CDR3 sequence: CASSFRDRGRQETQYF. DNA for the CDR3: TGTGCCAGCAGCTTCCGGGACAGGGGTCGACAAGAGACCCAGTACTTC.

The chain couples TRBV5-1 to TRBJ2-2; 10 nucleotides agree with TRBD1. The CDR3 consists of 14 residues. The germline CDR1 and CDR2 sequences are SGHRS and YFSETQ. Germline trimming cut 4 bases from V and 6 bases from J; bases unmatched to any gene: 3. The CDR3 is CASSTDRGAGELFF. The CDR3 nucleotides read TGCGCCAGCAGCACGGACAGGGGGGCCGGGGAGCTGTTTTTT.

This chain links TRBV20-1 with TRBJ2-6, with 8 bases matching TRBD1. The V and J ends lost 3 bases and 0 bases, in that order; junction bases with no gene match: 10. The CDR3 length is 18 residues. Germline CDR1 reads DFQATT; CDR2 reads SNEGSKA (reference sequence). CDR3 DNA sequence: TGCAGTGCTAGGATATACGGGACAGGAAGCTCTGGGGCCAACGTCCTGACTTTC. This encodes CSARIYGTGSSGANVLTF.

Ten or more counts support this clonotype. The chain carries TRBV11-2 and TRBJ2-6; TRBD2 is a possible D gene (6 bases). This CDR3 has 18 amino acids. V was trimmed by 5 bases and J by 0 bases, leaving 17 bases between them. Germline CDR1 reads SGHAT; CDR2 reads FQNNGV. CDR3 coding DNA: TGTGCCAGCAGCCATATAGTAGCGACTAGCTCTGGGGCCAACGTCCTGACTTTC. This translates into CASSHIVATSSGANVLTF.

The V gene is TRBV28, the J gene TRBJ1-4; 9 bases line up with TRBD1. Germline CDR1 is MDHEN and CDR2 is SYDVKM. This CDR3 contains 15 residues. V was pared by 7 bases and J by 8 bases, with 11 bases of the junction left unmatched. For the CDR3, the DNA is TGTGCCAGCAAGGAAAGGACCGGGACAGGGGAAAAACTGTTTTTT. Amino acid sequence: CASKERTGTGEKLFF.

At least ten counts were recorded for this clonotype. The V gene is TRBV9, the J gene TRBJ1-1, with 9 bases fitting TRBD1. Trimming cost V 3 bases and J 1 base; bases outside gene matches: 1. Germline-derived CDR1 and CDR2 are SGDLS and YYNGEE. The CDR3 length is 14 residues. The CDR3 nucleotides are TGTGCCAGCAGCGCGGGACAGGGGAACACTGAAGCTTTCTTT. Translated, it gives CASSAGQGNTEAFF.